The 25 T cell receptor beta chains presented below share a single source sample, sequenced in a study of identical twins. One entry per CDR3 protein results from TCRdb running MiXCR on the 5' RACE reads. Here the sample spans about 720,000 distinct CDR3 sequences, around 8.3% being singletons. These data were also filed under a second study, of yellow fever vaccine responses in identical twins.

Material: PBMCs. The receptors shown here come from a woman between 18 and 29 years old in good health.

This clonotype was observed a handful of times. This chain joins TRBV20-1 and TRBJ2-5; 10 positions agree with TRBD2. The CDR3 consists of 17 residues. Germline V gene lookup returns CDR1 DFQATT and CDR2 SNEGSKA (reference sequence). V was pared by 0 bases and J by 5 bases, with 12 bases of the junction left unmatched. The CDR3 DNA follows: TGCAGTGCTAGAGATTGGGGTCCTAGCGGGAGTACGGAGACCCAGTACTTC. It translates to CSARDWGPSGSTETQYF.

Only a few counts were recorded for this clonotype. This sequence joins TRBV5-1 and TRBJ2-7; the D call may be TRBD1 or TRBD2 (5 bases each). The CDR3 totals 15 residues. Germline lookup yields CDR1 SGHRS and CDR2 YFSETQ. Trimming removed 3 bases from V and 6 bases from J, with 19 bases in between. The CDR3 here is CASSYQGVGESEQYF. The CDR3 DNA sequence: TGCGCCAGCAGCTATCAAGGGGTGGGAGAATCCGAGCAGTACTTC.

J is TRBJ2-3 and V is TRBV5-5; D uncertain. Germline loops: CDR1 SGHKS, CDR2 YYEKEE (reference sequence). CDR3 length: 17 residues. Between the trimmed V and J ends, which lost 1 base and 0 bases, there was a span of 15 bases. CDR3 residues: CASSLMVGQPSTDTQYF. CDR3 DNA sequence: TGTGCCAGCAGCTTGATGGTAGGGCAACCCAGCACAGATACGCAGTATTTT.

This rearrangement joins TRBV12-3 or TRBV12-4 to TRBJ1-5; tentatively, D is TRBD1 (5 bases). The CDR3 has 14 amino acids. Trimming shortened V by 4 bases and J by 3 bases, and 10 bases separated the two germline ends. CDR3 in amino acids: CASSWGRNNQPQHF. The CDR3 nucleotides read TGTGCCAGCAGTTGGGGACGTAACAATCAGCCCCAGCATTTT.

This clonotype was counted between two and nine times. V is TRBV4-3 and J is TRBJ2-2; a weak D match, TRBD2 (6 bases). CDR1 and CDR2 from the germline V gene are LGHNA and YSLEER. The CDR3 extends over 17 amino acids. Between the trimmed V and J ends, which lost 2 bases and 1 base, there was a span of 14 bases. CDR3 coding DNA: TGCGCCAGCAGCCAATTACCGAGACTAGGGAACACCGGGGAGCTGTTTTTT. This translates into CASSQLPRLGNTGELFF.

The table lists this clonotype with many counts. The V call is TRBV4-1, the J call TRBJ1-1; D gene uncertain. The V end lost 0 bases, the J end lost 4 bases, and 9 bases lay between the germline ends. CDR3 length equals 14 residues. Germline V CDR1 and CDR2: MGHRA, YSYEKL. The CDR3 DNA sequence: TGCGCCAGCAGCCAAGAACATTGGGGCACTGAAGCTTTCTTT. It encodes CASSQEHWGTEAFF.

The chain recombines TRBV3-1 with TRBJ2-2, with no clear D. V shed 1 base and J shed 7 bases, with 1 base lying between them. Germline V gives CDR1 LGHDT, CDR2 YNNKEL (reference sequence). The CDR3 runs to 11 residues. DNA for the CDR3: TGTGCCAGCAGCCAAGTCGGGGAGCTGTTTTTT. Translation gives CASSQVGELFF.

DNA of the CDR3: TGTGCCACCAGTTGGGGGCGGGGAGATACGCAGTATTTT. This encodes CATSWGRGDTQYF. The rearrangement links TRBV24-1 to TRBJ2-3; D could derive from TRBD1 or TRBD2 (6 bases each). CDR3 size: 13 residues. Germline V gene data show CDR1 as KGHDR and CDR2 as SFDVKD. Trimming removed 6 bases from V and 5 bases from J, with 11 bases in between.

A few counts support this clonotype. The J gene is TRBJ2-1, the V gene TRBV27; no definite D call. CDR3 length: 15 amino acids. Germline V CDR1 and CDR2: MNHEY, SMNVEV (reference sequence). The V end lost 6 bases, the J end lost 1 base, and 13 bases lay between the germline ends. The DNA for the CDR3 is TGTGCCAGCAGCGATAATCTGGGGTCCTACAATGAGCAGTTCTTC. Translating it yields CASSDNLGSYNEQFF.

This clonotype was seen at least ten times. The chain links TRBV20-1 to TRBJ2-7, with D possibly called TRBD1 or TRBD2 (6 bases each). The CDR3 contains 14 residues. Germline loops: CDR1 DFQATT, CDR2 SNEGSKA (reference sequence). V was shortened by 3 bases and J by 3 bases, with 15 bases between the two germline ends. This CDR3 is CSASDRTGGYEQYF. In nucleotides, the CDR3 is TGCAGTGCTAGCGACAGGACCGGGGGCTACGAGCAGTACTTC.

In its sample, this clonotype was seen many times. This chain connects TRBV15 to TRBJ2-1; the D gene is possibly TRBD1 (6 bases). V gave up 0 bases and J gave up 12 bases, with 18 bases separating them. The CDR3 extends over 15 amino acids. CDR1 and CDR2 (germline): LNHNV, YYDKDF (reference sequence). CDR3 sequence: CATSRDGGSPRGQFF. The DNA for the CDR3 is TGTGCCACCAGCAGAGATGGAGGATCCCCCAGGGGGCAGTTCTTC.

This clonotype has only a few counts. V usage is TRBV15 and J usage is TRBJ2-5; tentative D call: TRBD1 (6 bases). CDR3 length: 13 amino acids. V shed 5 bases and J shed 8 bases, with 15 bases lying between them. CDR1 is LNHNV, CDR2 YYDKDF, per germline (reference sequence). CDR3 residues: CATSEEAGVTQYF. CDR3 sequence (DNA): TGTGCCACCAGCGAGGAGGCAGGGGTAACCCAGTACTTC.

A few counts support this clonotype. The V call is TRBV7-9, the J call TRBJ2-1; D could derive from TRBD1 or TRBD2 (5 bases each). The CDR3 has 16 amino acids. Germline assignment: CDR1 SEHNR and CDR2 FQNEAQ (reference sequence). Trimming took off 2 bases at V and 8 bases at J, with 19 bases between the two ends. CDR3 sequence: CASSLPILGELHEQFF. The CDR3 nucleotides read TGTGCCAGCAGCTTACCAATTCTGGGGGAGCTCCATGAGCAGTTCTTC.

The V call is TRBV7-8, the J call TRBJ2-3; 8 nucleotides agree with TRBD1. After removal of 3 bases from V and 0 bases from J, the junction contained 8 bases not matched to a gene. CDR1 and CDR2 (germline): SGHVS, FQNEAQ. The CDR3 length is 17 residues. The CDR3 coding sequence is TGTGCCAGCAGCTTCGCTTGGACAGGGACTAGCACAGATACGCAGTATTTT. This codes for CASSFAWTGTSTDTQYF.

The CDR3 coding sequence is TGTGCCAGCAGCAAGTACCCTCCCAGCGGGGTTTCCTACGAGCAGTACTTC. As protein: CASSKYPPSGVSYEQYF. This chain connects TRBV9 to TRBJ2-7, with 7 bases fitting TRBD2. The junction had 14 bases not matched to a gene; V was cut back by 4 bases and J by 1 base. Germline lookup yields CDR1 SGDLS and CDR2 YYNGEE. The CDR3 consists of 17 residues. The variable domain in full, with the rest retrieved from reference TRBV9 and TRBJ2-7, is DSGVTQTPKHLITATGQRVTLRCSPRSGDLSVYWYQQSLDQGLQFLIQYYNGEERAKGNILERFSAQQFPDLHSELNLSSLELGDSALYFCASSKYPPSGVSYEQYFGPGTRLTVT.

V gene TRBV10-3 combines with J gene TRBJ2-2, with a weak D call TRBD2 (7 bases). The germline V gene has CDR1 ENHRY and CDR2 SYGVKD. The ends were cut back, 6 bases at V and 10 bases at J, with 18 bases in the middle. The CDR3 loop spans 14 amino acids. The CDR3 DNA sequence: TGTGCCATCAGGAGGGGGACTACCGGCGAGGAGCTGTTTTTT. Translated, it gives CAIRRGTTGEELFF.

This clonotype has a handful of counts. CDR3 amino acids: CASSNGGAWAPNQPQHF. The CDR3, as DNA: TGTGCCAGCAGCAATGGCGGGGCTTGGGCCCCCAATCAGCCCCAGCATTTT. The chain recombines TRBV28 with TRBJ1-5; maybe TRBD1 (5 bases). V lost 6 bases to trimming and J lost 3 bases, with 21 bases between them. The germline CDR1 and CDR2 sequences are MDHEN and SYDVKM. This CDR3 is built from 17 residues. Full variable domain (outside the CDR3, taken from reference TRBV28 and TRBJ1-5): DVKVTQSSRYLVKRTGEKVFLECVQDMDHENMFWYRQDPGLGLRLIYFSYDVKMKEKGDIPEGYSVSREKKERFSLILESASTNQTSMYLCASSNGGAWAPNQPQHFGDGTRLSIL.

The chain has TRBV5-1 and TRBJ2-2, with 8 bases fitting TRBD2. J gave up 1 base and V 1 base, and 3 bases lay outside the gene matches. Germline CDR1 SGHRS, CDR2 YFSETQ. This CDR3 spans 16 amino acids. The CDR3 region is CASSLFLAGNTGELFF. In nucleotides, the CDR3 is TGCGCCAGCAGCTTGTTTCTAGCGGGGAACACCGGGGAGCTGTTTTTT.

The chain has TRBV4-3 and TRBJ2-7, with a possible D match to TRBD1 (6 bases). Germline V CDR1 and CDR2: LGHNA, YSLEER. The CDR3 length is 15 residues. With 2 bases removed from V and 0 bases from J, the gap between germline ends came to 11 bases. The CDR3 spells CASSQLDSHSYEQYF. Here the CDR3 DNA reads TGCGCCAGCAGCCAACTGGACAGCCACTCCTACGAGCAGTACTTC.

The chain combines TRBV4-3 with TRBJ2-3, with TRBD2 as a possible D gene (6 bases). Trimming took 1 base from V and 7 from J, leaving 12 bases between them. This CDR3 is 14 amino acids long. Germline V CDR1 and CDR2: LGHNA, YSLEER. The CDR3 spells CASSQAPGLYTQYF. In DNA form, the CDR3 reads TGCGCCAGCAGCCAAGCTCCGGGACTGTATACGCAGTATTTT.

This chain uses TRBV6-1 with TRBJ1-1; 9 positions match TRBD1. CDR3 length: 17 residues. Germline V gene sequence: CDR1 MNHNS, CDR2 SASEGT. Unmatched junction bases numbered 16, after V lost 6 bases and J lost 5 bases. The CDR3 is CASRRDRAGSRRTEAFF. DNA of the CDR3: TGTGCCAGCAGGAGGGACAGGGCCGGATCGAGGAGGACTGAAGCTTTCTTT.

This clonotype has a handful of counts. The V and J genes are TRBV6-2 or TRBV6-3 and TRBJ2-7; D is undetermined. This CDR3 contains 13 residues. V was pared by 6 bases and J by 5 bases, with 14 bases between. Germline loops: CDR1 MNHEY, CDR2 SVGEGT. The CDR3 region has the DNA TGTGCCAGCAGAATGAAGGCTTTGAACGAGCAGTACTTC. This sequence encodes CASRMKALNEQYF.

The chain carries TRBV3-1 and TRBJ2-7, with D possibly TRBD2 on 5 matching bases. Germline V gene lookup returns CDR1 LGHDT and CDR2 YNNKEL (reference sequence). The CDR3 is 13 residues long. Trimming left V 1 base short and J 5 bases short, with 9 bases between. The CDR3 reads CASSQGLEDEQYF. The CDR3 DNA reads TGTGCCAGCAGCCAAGGGTTGGAGGACGAGCAGTACTTC.

The J gene is TRBJ2-7, the V gene TRBV4-3, with 10 bases fitting TRBD1. J was trimmed by 5 bases and V by 1 base; bases with no gene match: 2. Germline CDR1 reads LGHNA; CDR2 reads YSLEER. The CDR3 is made up of 14 amino acids. The CDR3: CASSQGQGADEQYF. The CDR3 nucleotides are TGCGCCAGCAGCCAAGGACAGGGGGCCGACGAGCAGTACTTC.

The chain recombines TRBV5-6 with TRBJ2-1, with 9 bases identical to TRBD2. V gave up 7 bases and J gave up 3 bases; unmatched junction bases: 11. CDR1 is SGHDT, CDR2 YYEEEE, per germline. The CDR3 is made up of 16 amino acids. The CDR3 region is CASHGLASGDYNEQFF. CDR3 bases: TGTGCCAGCCATGGCTTGGCTAGCGGGGACTACAATGAGCAGTTCTTC.